Described below is a single T cell receptor (beta chain) sequence and its context. Individuals aged roughly 18 to 95 years were recruited from about two dozen US areas. Participants had their cohort set by participant-reported clinical history. Exposed volunteers were people who met a COVID-19 case within 2 weeks before study entry. Assay used: immunoSEQ multiplex PCR; TCRdb lists only in-frame clones, some missing. The table shows fewer than 350,000 clones, with approximately 81% occurring only once. The CDR3 length is 15 residues. The germline gives CDR1 MNHEY, CDR2 SVGEGT. V dropped 5 bases and J dropped 4 bases, with 14 bases sitting between them. This sample is part of a study of blood T cell repertoires in COVID-19. The overall study: T cells, B-cell-depleted T cells, or PBMCs supplied cDNA or gDNA.

This TCR was sampled from a woman between 25 and 40 years old who had been exposed to COVID-19. V usage is TRBV6-2 or TRBV6-3 and J usage is TRBJ2-2; D perhaps matches TRBD2 (6 bases). The source material was PBMCs or T cells enriched from blood (not recorded which). In nucleotides, the CDR3 is TGTGCCAGCAGTAAAACCGGGACTCCCACCGGGGAGCTGTTTTTT. It translates to CASSKTGTPTGELFF.